This T cell receptor (beta chain) originates from a study of blood T cell repertoires in COVID-19. Across the study: Both acute and convalescent COVID-19 samples were obtained from the United States, Italy and Spain. The cDNA or gDNA used as material had been derived from T cells, B-cell-depleted T cells, or PBMCs.

Original methodology: Amplification of reference gene primers was used by the study to estimate nucleated cell counts. Clones were read by immunoSEQ multiplex PCR, and TCRdb kept only the in-frame ones, dropping some. V, J and clone size derive from that table, while D and trimming were established from the DNA sequence. The sample holds more than 250,000 clones, 70% to 90% seen once. Donors in Cohort 3 counted as recovered after two negative PCRs, clearance, or symptom resolution. The CDR3 totals 17 residues. Germline V gene sequence: CDR1 KGHSH, CDR2 LQKENI. V was pared by 0 bases and J by 4 bases, with 7 bases of the junction left unmatched.

The TCR sequence derives from a young woman who had recovered from COVID-19. The chain has TRBV18 and TRBJ2-2; TRBD1 matches at 8 bases. Specimen: PBMCs or T cells enriched from blood (not recorded which). The CDR3 is CASSPPGRTGSTGELFF. The CDR3 coding sequence is TGTGCCAGCTCACCACCAGGAAGGACAGGGAGCACCGGGGAGCTGTTTTTT.